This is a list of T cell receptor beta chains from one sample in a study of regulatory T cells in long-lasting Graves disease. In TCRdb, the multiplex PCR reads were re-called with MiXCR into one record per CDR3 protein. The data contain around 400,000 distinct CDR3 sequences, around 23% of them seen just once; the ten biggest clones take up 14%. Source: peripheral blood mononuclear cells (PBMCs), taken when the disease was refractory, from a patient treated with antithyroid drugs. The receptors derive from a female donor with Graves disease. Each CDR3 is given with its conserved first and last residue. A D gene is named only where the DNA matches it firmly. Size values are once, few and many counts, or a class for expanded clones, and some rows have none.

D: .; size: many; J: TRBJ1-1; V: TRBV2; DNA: TGTGCCAGCAGTGTAGGGCAGGAGAACACTGAAGCTTTCTTT; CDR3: CASSVGQENTEAFF
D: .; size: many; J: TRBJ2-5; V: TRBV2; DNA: TGTGCCAGCAGCGGGGACACCCAATTGGGAGAGACCCAGTACTTC; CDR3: CASSGDTQLGETQYF
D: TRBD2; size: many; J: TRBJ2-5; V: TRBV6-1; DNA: TGTGCCAGCAGCTCGATGTGGGGGACCGGGGGGCAAGAGACCCAGTACTTC; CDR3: CASSSMWGTGGQETQYF
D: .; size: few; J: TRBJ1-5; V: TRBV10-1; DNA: TGCGCCAGCAGTGAGTCCTTGTCTTGGACAGTGAGACAGCCCCAGCATTTT; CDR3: CASSESLSWTVRQPQHF
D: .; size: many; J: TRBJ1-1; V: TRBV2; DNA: TGTGCCAGCGAACAGGGCATGAACACTGAAGCTTTCTTT; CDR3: CASEQGMNTEAFF
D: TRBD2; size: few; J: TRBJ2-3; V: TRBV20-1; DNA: TGCAGCGTCGTGGGAGGGCTGAGGGATACGCAGTATTTT; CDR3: CSVVGGLRDTQYF
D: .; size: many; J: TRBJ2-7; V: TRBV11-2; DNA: TGTGCCAGCAGCTTAGGGCTCGGGACATTCTACGAGCAGTACTTC; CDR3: CASSLGLGTFYEQYF
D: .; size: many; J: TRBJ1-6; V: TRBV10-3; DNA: TGTGCCATCACCTCCGGAATAGGGACACCCCTCCACTTT; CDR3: CAITSGIGTPLHF
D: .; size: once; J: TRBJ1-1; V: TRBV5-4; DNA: TGTGCCAGCAGCCCTACCCTTAACAGGGTAGGAAACACTGAAGCTTTCTTT; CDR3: CASSPTLNRVGNTEAFF
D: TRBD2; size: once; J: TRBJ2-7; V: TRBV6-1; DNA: TGTGCCAGCAGCTCTAGCGGGAGGGCCCCAGGGACCTACGAGCAGTACTTC; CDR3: CASSSSGRAPGTYEQYF
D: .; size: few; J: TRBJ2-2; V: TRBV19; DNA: TGTGCCAGTAGTATAGATCTTGGGGTAGCCGGGGAGCTGTTTTTT; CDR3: CASSIDLGVAGELFF
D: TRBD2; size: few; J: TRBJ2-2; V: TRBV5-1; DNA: TGCGCCAGCAGAATAGCGGGAGGCCACACCGGGGAGCTGTTTTTT; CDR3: CASRIAGGHTGELFF
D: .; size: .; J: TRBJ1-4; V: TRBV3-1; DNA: TGTGCCAGCAGCCAAGTAACTTTGTCGAATGAAAAACTGTTTTTT; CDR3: CASSQVTLSNEKLFF
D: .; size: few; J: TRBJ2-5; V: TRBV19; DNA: TGTGCCAGTAGTACCCCCGGCCGCGCAGGTCAAGAGACCCAGTACTTC; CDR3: CASSTPGRAGQETQYF
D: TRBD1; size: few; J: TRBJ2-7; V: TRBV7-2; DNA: TGTGCCAGCAGCCAGAGTACAGGGGTAACCTACGAGCAGTACTTC; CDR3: CASSQSTGVTYEQYF
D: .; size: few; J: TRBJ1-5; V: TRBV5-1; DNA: TGCGCCAGCGCTCTCATGGTGGGACAGCCCCAGCATTTT; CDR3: CASALMVGQPQHF
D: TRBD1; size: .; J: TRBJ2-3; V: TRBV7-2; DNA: TGTGCCAGCAGACTTGACAGGGCAACGCAGTATTTT; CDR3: CASRLDRATQYF